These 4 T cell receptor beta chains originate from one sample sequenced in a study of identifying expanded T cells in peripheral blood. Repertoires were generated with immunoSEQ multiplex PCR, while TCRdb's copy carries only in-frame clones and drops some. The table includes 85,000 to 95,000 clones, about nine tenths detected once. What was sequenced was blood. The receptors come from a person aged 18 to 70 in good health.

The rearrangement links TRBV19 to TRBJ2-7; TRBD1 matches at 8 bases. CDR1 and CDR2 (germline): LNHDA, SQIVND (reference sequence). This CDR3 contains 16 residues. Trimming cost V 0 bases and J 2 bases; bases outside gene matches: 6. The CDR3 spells CASSIDRGQAPYEQYF. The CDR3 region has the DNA TGTGCCAGTAGTATAGACCGGGGACAGGCTCCCTACGAGCAGTACTTC.

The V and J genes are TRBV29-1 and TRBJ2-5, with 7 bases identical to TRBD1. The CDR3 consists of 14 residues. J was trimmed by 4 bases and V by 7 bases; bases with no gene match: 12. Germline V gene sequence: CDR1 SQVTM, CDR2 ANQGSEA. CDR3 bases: TGCAGCGGGACACGGGACAGTTTGGCAGAGACCCAGTACTTC. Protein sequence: CSGTRDSLAETQYF.

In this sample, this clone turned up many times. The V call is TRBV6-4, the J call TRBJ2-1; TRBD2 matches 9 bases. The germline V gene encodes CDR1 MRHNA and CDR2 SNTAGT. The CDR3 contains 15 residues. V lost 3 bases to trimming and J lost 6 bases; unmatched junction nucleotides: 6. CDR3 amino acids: CASSEELAGANEQFF. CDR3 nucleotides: TGTGCCAGCAGTGAGGAACTAGCGGGCGCCAATGAGCAGTTCTTC.

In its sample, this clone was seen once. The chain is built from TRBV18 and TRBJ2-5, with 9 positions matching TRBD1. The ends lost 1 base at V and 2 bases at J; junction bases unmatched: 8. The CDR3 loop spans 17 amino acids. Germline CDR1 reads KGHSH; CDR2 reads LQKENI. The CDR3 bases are TGTGCCAGCTCACCACTTCGGACAGGGGCGATACAAGAGACCCAGTACTTC. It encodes CASSPLRTGAIQETQYF.